This TCR beta chain was observed in a study of CD4 T cells in relation to SARS-CoV-2 and coronaviruses. Across the whole study: ViraFEST: approximately ten-day antigen culture of PBMCs, then TCR beta CDR3 sequencing.

This CDR3 is built from 16 residues. V was clipped by 5 bases and J by 0 bases; unmatched bases: 5. Germline V gene sequence: CDR1 SGHTA, CDR2 FQGTGA. The table came from immunoSEQ multiplex PCR; TCRdb's copy has only in-frame clones and leaves some out. This sample has roughly 30,000 clones; around two thirds occur once, and the top ten carry around 25%. As to this clone: What it binds is unknown.

CD4+ T cells from unexposed donors were obtained before the COVID-19 pandemic (2011-2018). CD4+ T cells were isolated from the cells after around 11 days of culture. The sequencing sample was made of CD4+ T cells from PBMCs, cultured in vitro. The rearrangement links TRBV7-3 to TRBJ2-2, with 8 bases fitting TRBD2. This receptor was obtained from a human donor in good health. CDR3 sequence reads: CASSPQLAANTGELFF. CDR3 in DNA: TGTGCCAGCAGCCCCCAACTAGCGGCGAACACCGGGGAGCTGTTTTTT.